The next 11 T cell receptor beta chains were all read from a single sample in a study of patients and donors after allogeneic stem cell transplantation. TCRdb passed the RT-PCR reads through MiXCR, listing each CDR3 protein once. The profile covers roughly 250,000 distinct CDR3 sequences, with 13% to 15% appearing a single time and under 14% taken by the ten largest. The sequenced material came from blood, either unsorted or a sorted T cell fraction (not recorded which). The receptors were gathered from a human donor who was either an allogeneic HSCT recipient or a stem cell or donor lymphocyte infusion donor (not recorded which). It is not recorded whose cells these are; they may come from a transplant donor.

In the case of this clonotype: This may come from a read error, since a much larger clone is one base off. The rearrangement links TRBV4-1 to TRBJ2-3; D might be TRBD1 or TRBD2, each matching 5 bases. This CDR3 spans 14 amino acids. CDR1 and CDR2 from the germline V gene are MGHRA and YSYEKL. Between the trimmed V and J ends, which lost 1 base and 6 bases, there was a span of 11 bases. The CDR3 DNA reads TGCGCCAGCAGCCAAGTGGGGGTCCTGGATACGCAGTATTTT. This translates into CASSQVGVLDTQYF.

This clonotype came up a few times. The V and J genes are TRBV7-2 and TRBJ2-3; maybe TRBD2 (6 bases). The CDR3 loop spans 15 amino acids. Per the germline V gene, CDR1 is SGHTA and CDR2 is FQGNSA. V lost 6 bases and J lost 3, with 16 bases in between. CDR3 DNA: TGTGCCAGCAGTCTGACTAGGGCATATACAGATACGCAGTATTTT. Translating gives CASSLTRAYTDTQYF. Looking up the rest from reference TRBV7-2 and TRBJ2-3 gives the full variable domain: GAGVSQSPSNKVTEKGKDVELRCDPISGHTALYWYRQSLGQGLEFLIYFQGNSAPDKSGLPSDRFSAERTGGSVSTLTIQRTQQEDSAVYLCASSLTRAYTDTQYFGPGTRLTVL.

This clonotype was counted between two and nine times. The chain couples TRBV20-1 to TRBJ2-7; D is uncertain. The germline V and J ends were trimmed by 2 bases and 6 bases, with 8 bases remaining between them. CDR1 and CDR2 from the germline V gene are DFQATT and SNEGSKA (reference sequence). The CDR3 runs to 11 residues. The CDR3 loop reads CSARSDGEQYF. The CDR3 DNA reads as TGCAGTGCTAGAAGTGACGGCGAGCAGTACTTC.

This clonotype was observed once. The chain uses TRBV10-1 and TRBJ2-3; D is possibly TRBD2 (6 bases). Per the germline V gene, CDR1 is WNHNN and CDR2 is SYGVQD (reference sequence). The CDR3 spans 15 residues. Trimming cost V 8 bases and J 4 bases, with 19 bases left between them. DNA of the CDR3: TGCGCCAGCCCCTCTCGACGGGAGCGGCCAGATACGCAGTATTTT. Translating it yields CASPSRRERPDTQYF.

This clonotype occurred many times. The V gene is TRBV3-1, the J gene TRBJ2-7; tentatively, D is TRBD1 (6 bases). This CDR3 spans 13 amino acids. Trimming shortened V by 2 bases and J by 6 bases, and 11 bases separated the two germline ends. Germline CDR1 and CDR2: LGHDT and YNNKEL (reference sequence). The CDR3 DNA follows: TGTGCCAGCAGCCAAATGACAGGTCGCGAGCAGTACTTC. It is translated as CASSQMTGREQYF.

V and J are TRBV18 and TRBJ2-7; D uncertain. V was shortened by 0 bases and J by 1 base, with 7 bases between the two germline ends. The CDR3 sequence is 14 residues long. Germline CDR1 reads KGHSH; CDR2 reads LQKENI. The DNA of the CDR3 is TGTGCCAGCTCACCACCGAGGATTTCCTACGAGCAGTACTTC. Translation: CASSPPRISYEQYF.

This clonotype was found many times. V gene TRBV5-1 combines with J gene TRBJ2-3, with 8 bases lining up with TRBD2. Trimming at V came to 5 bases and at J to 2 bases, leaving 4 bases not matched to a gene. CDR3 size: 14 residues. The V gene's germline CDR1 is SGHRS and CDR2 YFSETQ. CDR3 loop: CASRLAEHTDTQYF. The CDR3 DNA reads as TGCGCCAGCAGACTAGCGGAACACACAGATACGCAGTATTTT.

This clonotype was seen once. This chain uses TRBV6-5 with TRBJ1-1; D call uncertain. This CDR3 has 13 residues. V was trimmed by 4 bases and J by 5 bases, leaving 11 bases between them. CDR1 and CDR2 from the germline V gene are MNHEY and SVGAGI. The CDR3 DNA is TGTGCCAGCAGTTCAGGCCGCATTACTGAAGCTTTCTTT. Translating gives CASSSGRITEAFF.

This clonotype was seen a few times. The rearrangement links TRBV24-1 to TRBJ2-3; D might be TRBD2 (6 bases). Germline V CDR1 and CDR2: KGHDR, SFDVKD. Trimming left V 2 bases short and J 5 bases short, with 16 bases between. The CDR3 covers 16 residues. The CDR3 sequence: CATSDYGGFAGDTQYF. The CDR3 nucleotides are TGTGCCACCAGTGATTACGGAGGGTTCGCAGGAGATACGCAGTATTTT.

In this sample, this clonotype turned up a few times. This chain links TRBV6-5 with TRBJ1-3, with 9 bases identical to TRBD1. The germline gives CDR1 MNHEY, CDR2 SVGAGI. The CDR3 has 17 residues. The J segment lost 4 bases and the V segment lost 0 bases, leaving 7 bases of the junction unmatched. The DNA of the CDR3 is TGTGCCAGCAGTTACTCGTTAGGAACAGGGGGCGGAAACACCATATATTTT. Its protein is CASSYSLGTGGGNTIYF.

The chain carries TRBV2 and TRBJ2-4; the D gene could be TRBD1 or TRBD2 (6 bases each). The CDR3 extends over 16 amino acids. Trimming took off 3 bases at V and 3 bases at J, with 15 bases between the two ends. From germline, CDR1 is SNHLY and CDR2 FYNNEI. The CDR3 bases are TGTGCCAGCAGTGACGGGGGCACGAGAATCAAAAACATTCAGTACTTC. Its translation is CASSDGGTRIKNIQYF.